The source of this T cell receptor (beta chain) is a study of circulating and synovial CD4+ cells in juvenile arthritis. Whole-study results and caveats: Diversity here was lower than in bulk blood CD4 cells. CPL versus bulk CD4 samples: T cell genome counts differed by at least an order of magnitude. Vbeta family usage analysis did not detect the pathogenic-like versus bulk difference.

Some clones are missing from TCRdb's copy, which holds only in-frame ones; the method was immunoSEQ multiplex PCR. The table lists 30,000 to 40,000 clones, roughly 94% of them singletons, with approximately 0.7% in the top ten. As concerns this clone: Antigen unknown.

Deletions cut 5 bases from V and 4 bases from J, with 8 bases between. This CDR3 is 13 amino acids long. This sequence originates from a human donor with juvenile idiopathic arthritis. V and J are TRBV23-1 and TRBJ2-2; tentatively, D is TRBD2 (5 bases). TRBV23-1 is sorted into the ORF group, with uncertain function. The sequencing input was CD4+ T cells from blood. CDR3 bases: TGCGCCAGCAGTGAGGGTAGCACCGGGGAGCTGTTTTTT. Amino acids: CASSEGSTGELFF.